This T cell receptor beta chain came from a study of blood T cell repertoires in COVID-19. Across the whole study: Researchers got acute and convalescent COVID-19 samples from the United States, Italy and Spain. From T cells, B-cell-depleted T cells, or PBMCs came the material, which was cDNA or gDNA.

The V end was cut by 4 bases, the J end by 3 bases, with 13 bases between. The CDR3 covers 15 residues. In germline, CDR1 is MGHRA, CDR2 YSYEKL. Per the authors' pipeline: Amplifying reference gene primers gave estimates of nucleated cell counts. Data came from immunoSEQ multiplex PCR; TCRdb stores just in-frame clones and leaves some out. V and J calls and clone size come straight from that table; D and trimming were deduced from the DNA. This table holds under 300,000 clones, 86% found once. In this sample, this clone turned up many times. The rearrangement uses TRBV4-1 and TRBJ1-5; tentatively, D is TRBD1 (5 bases). The sequence derives from a man in his thirties or forties who had recovered from COVID-19. The sequenced sample was peripheral blood. The CDR3 region is CASSPGFLDNQPQHF. The CDR3 DNA reads TGCGCCAGCAGCCCAGGGTTTCTCGACAATCAGCCCCAGCATTTT.